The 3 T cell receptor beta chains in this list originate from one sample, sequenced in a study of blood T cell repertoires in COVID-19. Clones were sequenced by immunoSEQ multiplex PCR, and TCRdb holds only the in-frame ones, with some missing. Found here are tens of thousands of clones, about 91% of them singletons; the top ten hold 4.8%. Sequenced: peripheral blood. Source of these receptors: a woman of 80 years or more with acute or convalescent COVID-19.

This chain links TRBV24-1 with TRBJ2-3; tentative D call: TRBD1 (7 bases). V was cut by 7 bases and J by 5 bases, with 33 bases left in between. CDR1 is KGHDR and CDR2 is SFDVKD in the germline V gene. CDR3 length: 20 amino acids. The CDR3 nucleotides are TGTGCCACCAGGGAGGGCCCTAAAGACAGGGAGCAGGTTGGGGAAGATACGCAGTATTTT. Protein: CATREGPKDREQVGEDTQYF.

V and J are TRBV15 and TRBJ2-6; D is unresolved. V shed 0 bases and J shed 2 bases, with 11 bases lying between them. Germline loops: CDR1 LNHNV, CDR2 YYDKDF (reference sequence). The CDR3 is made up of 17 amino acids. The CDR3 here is CATSRDLSFTGANVLTF. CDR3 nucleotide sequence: TGTGCCACCAGCAGAGATCTATCTTTCACTGGGGCCAACGTCCTGACTTTC.

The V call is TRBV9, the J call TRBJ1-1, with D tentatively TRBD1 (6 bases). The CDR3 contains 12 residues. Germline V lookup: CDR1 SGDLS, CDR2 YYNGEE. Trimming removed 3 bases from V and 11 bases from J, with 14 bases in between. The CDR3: CASSATGSAAFF. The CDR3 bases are TGTGCCAGCAGCGCGACAGGTTCGGCGGCTTTCTTT.